These 13 T cell receptor beta chains came from one sample sequenced in a study of cytomegalovirus exposure and HLA in healthy donors. This PCR relied on a set of 60 Vbeta primers and 13 Jbeta primers. Only in-frame clones appear in the TCRdb table, and some are missing; sequencing was by immunoSEQ multiplex PCR. Among more than 150,000 clones listed, roughly 87% were seen once. Sequences were obtained from PBMCs. The origin of the receptors is a girl in the first two years of life in good health and CMV-seronegative.

The V call is TRBV9, the J call TRBJ2-1; the D is unclear. The V end lost 0 bases, the J end lost 5 bases, and 3 bases lay between the germline ends. Germline CDR1 is SGDLS and CDR2 is YYNGEE. The CDR3 contains 12 residues. The CDR3 region has the DNA TGTGCCAGCAGCGTAGCTCACAATGAGCAGTTCTTC. The encoded protein is CASSVAHNEQFF.

The chain employs TRBV6-4 and TRBJ2-7; tentatively, D is TRBD2 (5 bases). The V gene lost 3 bases and the J gene lost 4 bases, with 10 bases spanning the gap. This CDR3 spans 13 amino acids. CDR1 is MRHNA, CDR2 SNTAGT, per germline. The CDR3 here is CASSERVGYEQYF. The CDR3 DNA reads as TGTGCCAGCAGTGAGAGGGTAGGGTACGAGCAGTACTTC.

V usage is TRBV7-9 and J usage is TRBJ1-3, with D unresolved. The CDR3 runs 16 residues. Germline loops: CDR1 SEHNR, CDR2 FQNEAQ (reference sequence). The V end was cut by 1 base, the J end by 4 bases, with 14 bases between. As DNA, the CDR3 is TGTGCCAGCAGCTTAGGATCCCTCGGCGGCGGAAACACCATATATTTT. Translation: CASSLGSLGGGNTIYF.

This clone was detected only once. The junction departs from the called germline gene at one end, perhaps through a read error. J is TRBJ2-3 and V is TRBV10-1; maybe TRBD2 (5 bases). The CDR3 is made up of 16 amino acids. Per germline, CDR1 WNHNN and CDR2 SYGVQD (reference sequence). CDR3 coding DNA: TGCGCCAGCAGCGAGTCCGGTAGCGCCCAACCAGATACGCAGTATTTT. As protein: CASSESGSAQPDTQYF.

This clone has only one observation. Other DNA sequences of this sample code for an identical CDR3. This rearrangement joins TRBV20-1 to TRBJ1-2; D is undetermined. CDR3 length: 9 residues. Germline V gene sequence: CDR1 DFQATT, CDR2 SNEGSKA (reference sequence). V shed 6 bases and J shed 8 bases, with 7 bases lying between them. The CDR3 loop reads CSAPGGYTF. CDR3 nucleotides: TGCAGTGCCCCGGGAGGCTACACCTTC.

The rearrangement uses TRBV5-1 and TRBJ2-3, with D perhaps TRBD2 (6 bases). V lost 0 bases to trimming and J lost 5 bases, with 7 bases between them. This CDR3 region has 13 residues. Per germline, CDR1 SGHRS and CDR2 YFSETQ. The CDR3 sequence is CASSLGGEDTQYF. DNA for the CDR3: TGCGCCAGCAGCTTGGGGGGGGAAGATACGCAGTATTTT.

CDR3 nucleotides: TGCGCCAGCAGCTTTCGGGGAGCAGATACGCAGTATTTT. Translating it yields CASSFRGADTQYF. The rearrangement joins TRBV5-1 to TRBJ2-3; weak D call: TRBD2 (5 bases). The germline CDR1 and CDR2 sequences are SGHRS and YFSETQ. With 2 bases removed from V and 4 bases from J, the gap between germline ends came to 8 bases. The CDR3 is 13 residues long.

The V and J genes are TRBV5-1 and TRBJ2-7; TRBD2 is a possible D gene (5 bases). Trimming pared 5 bases from V and 1 base from J, leaving 10 bases between. Germline lookup yields CDR1 SGHRS and CDR2 YFSETQ. The CDR3 runs 13 residues. The CDR3 sequence is CASSRGSSYEQYF. The CDR3 DNA reads TGCGCCAGCAGTCGGGGATCATCCTACGAGCAGTACTTC. Using reference TRBV5-1 and TRBJ2-7 for the parts outside the CDR3, the full variable domain is KAGVTQTPRYLIKTRGQQVTLSCSPISGHRSVSWYQQTPGQGLQFLFEYFSETQRNKGNFPGRFSGRQFSNSRSEMNVSTLELGDSALYLCASSRGSSYEQYFGPGTRLTVT.

The chain couples TRBV6-5 to TRBJ1-1; possibly TRBD1 for D (5 bases). Germline CDR1 MNHEY, CDR2 SVGAGI. This CDR3 spans 14 amino acids. The chain's CDR3 is CATKRGGLNTEAFF. The CDR3, as DNA: TGTGCTACTAAGCGGGGGGGTTTGAACACTGAAGCTTTCTTT.

The chain is built from TRBV12-5 and TRBJ2-3, with D perhaps matching TRBD2 (7 bases). Trimming left V 2 bases short and J 6 bases short, with 15 bases between. Germline V gives CDR1 LGHNT, CDR2 FRNRAP. This CDR3 is built from 15 residues. The CDR3 region is CASGLFGGGADTQYF. The CDR3 coding sequence is TGTGCTAGTGGTTTGTTCGGAGGGGGGGCCGATACGCAGTATTTT.

The rearrangement links TRBV9 to TRBJ1-1; D unclear. CDR1 is SGDLS, CDR2 YYNGEE, per germline. Between the trimmed V and J ends, which lost 4 bases and 0 bases, there was a span of 19 bases. The CDR3 is 17 residues long. The CDR3 spells CASSRAGGASLNTEAFF. CDR3 bases: TGTGCCAGCAGCCGGGCAGGAGGAGCATCATTGAACACTGAAGCTTTCTTT.

The V call is TRBV7-6, the J call TRBJ1-2; 10 nucleotides agree with TRBD1. Germline V gene data show CDR1 as SGHVS and CDR2 as FNYEAQ. Trimming at V came to 1 base and at J to 4 bases, leaving 6 bases not matched to a gene. CDR3 length: 16 residues. The CDR3 spells CASSLGRDRGAYGYTF. In nucleotides, the CDR3 is TGTGCCAGCAGCTTAGGGAGGGACAGGGGTGCCTATGGCTACACCTTC.

V usage is TRBV28 and J usage is TRBJ1-2; D is ambiguous. CDR1 is MDHEN, CDR2 SYDVKM, per germline. There are 14 residues in the CDR3. Between the trimmed V and J ends, which lost 10 bases and 8 bases, there was a span of 23 bases. The CDR3 protein is CATTLPQSRGGYTF. DNA of the CDR3: TGTGCCACCACCCTTCCACAGTCCAGAGGGGGCTACACCTTC.